This T cell receptor (beta chain) is drawn from a study of blood T cell repertoires in COVID-19. At the level of the study: Sources were T cells, B-cell-depleted T cells, or PBMCs; the material itself was cDNA or gDNA.

Recruited during active infection, patients (from Seattle) were subsequently followed longitudinally. The CDR3 is made up of 16 amino acids. V was cut by 0 bases and J by 0 bases, with 12 bases left in between. CDR1 is SGDLS, CDR2 YYNGEE, per germline. This table comes from immunoSEQ multiplex PCR, and its TCRdb copy is limited to in-frame clones, with some not included. The table has around 60,000 clones, approximately 72% seen once. Only a few counts were recorded for this clone. Sequenced material: peripheral blood. The TCR originated in a woman aged 70 to 79 with COVID-19, enrolled during active disease. The V call is TRBV9, the J call TRBJ2-5, with D possibly matching TRBD2 (5 bases). The CDR3 region has the DNA TGTGCCAGCAGCGTAGAGGCTAGCCTGTACCAAGAGACCCAGTACTTC. It yields the protein CASSVEASLYQETQYF.